Listed here are 28 T cell receptor beta chains from one sample, sequenced in a study of T-cell reconstitution after alpha-beta-depleted transplantation in children. During its preparation, the TCRbeta library received unique molecular identifiers. One entry per CDR3 protein, called by TCRdb with MiXCR from the PCR reads. The repertoire holds about 170,000 distinct CDR3 sequences, with approximately 10% as singletons. The starting material was PBMCs, obtained before TCRalphabeta/CD19-depleted stem cell transplant. The origin of the receptors is a boy between 2 and 15 years old with acute myeloid leukemia, due to receive a stem cell transplant.

The rearrangement joins TRBV30 to TRBJ2-5; D is unclear. The CDR3 consists of 17 residues. Germline CDR1 and CDR2: GTSNPN and SVGIG (reference sequence). Deletions cut 1 base from V and 2 bases from J, with 20 bases between. DNA for the CDR3: TGTGCCTGGAGTGCCCGTGGGAAAAACAGAAATCAAGAGACCCAGTACTTC. Translated, it gives CAWSARGKNRNQETQYF.

In its sample, this clonotype was seen many times. The V call is TRBV15, the J call TRBJ1-6, with D uncertain. Germline CDR1 LNHNV, CDR2 YYDKDF (reference sequence). The CDR3 sequence is 12 residues long. Trimming removed 5 bases at V and 6 bases at J, with 5 bases between. Here the CDR3 reads CATSRFNSPLHF. The CDR3 DNA follows: TGTGCCACCAGCCGTTTTAATTCACCCCTCCACTTT.

This clonotype occurred many times. This chain connects TRBV24-1 to TRBJ2-1; 7 bases agree with TRBD1. The CDR3 is made up of 14 amino acids. Germline CDR1 and CDR2: KGHDR and SFDVKD. V shed 4 bases, J shed 7 bases, and the junction held 6 bases outside the gene matches. Written as DNA, the CDR3 is TGTGCCACCAGTGAGCCGGGACAGTCGAATGAGCAGTTCTTC. Translating it yields CATSEPGQSNEQFF.

At least ten counts were recorded for this clonotype. This rearrangement joins TRBV12-3 or TRBV12-4 to TRBJ1-2; the match to TRBD1 covers 8 bases. The CDR3 spans 17 residues. Losses at the gene ends were 0 bases for V and 0 bases for J; bases not matched to a gene: 6. CDR3 protein: CASSLAIAGGTNYGYTF. The CDR3 coding sequence is TGTGCCAGCAGTTTAGCAATAGCAGGGGGCACTAACTATGGCTACACCTTC.

This clonotype was counted many times. The CDR3 reads CASSLGLAEADTQYF. The DNA for the CDR3 is TGCGCCAGCAGCTTGGGACTAGCAGAGGCAGATACGCAGTATTTT. This rearrangement joins TRBV5-1 to TRBJ2-3; 7 bases map to TRBD2. CDR3 length: 15 residues. Trimming cost V 0 bases and J 4 bases; bases outside gene matches: 5. Germline CDR1 and CDR2: SGHRS and YFSETQ. Variable domain in full (rest from reference TRBV5-1 and TRBJ2-3): KAGVTQTPRYLIKTRGQQVTLSCSPISGHRSVSWYQQTPGQGLQFLFEYFSETQRNKGNFPGRFSGRQFSNSRSEMNVSTLELGDSALYLCASSLGLAEADTQYFGPGTRLTVL.

The chain has TRBV6-5 and TRBJ1-1; no clear D gene. Germline values: CDR1 MNHEY, CDR2 SVGAGI. Trimming shortened V by 3 bases and J by 4 bases, and 18 bases separated the two germline ends. This CDR3 has 16 amino acids. The CDR3 DNA reads TGTGCCAGCAGTTATGGTCCCGGGAAGAGAGGCACTGAAGCTTTCTTT. Protein: CASSYGPGKRGTEAFF.

The J gene is TRBJ2-7, the V gene TRBV7-2, with TRBD2 as a possible D gene (6 bases). The CDR3 length is 15 residues. Germline V gene sequence: CDR1 SGHTA, CDR2 FQGNSA. Trimming stripped 0 bases from V and 0 bases from J, with 9 bases between. As DNA, the CDR3 is TGTGCCAGCAGCTTAGCGACGGGGGTCTCCTACGAGCAGTACTTC. Its translation: CASSLATGVSYEQYF.

This clonotype showed up many times. The chain has TRBV20-1 and TRBJ2-7, with D possibly TRBD1 on 6 matching bases. V was trimmed by 5 bases and J by 3 bases, leaving 20 bases between them. Germline CDR1 DFQATT, CDR2 SNEGSKA (reference sequence). The CDR3 is 15 amino acids. The CDR3: CSAGTYRVLDYEQYF. The CDR3 DNA follows: TGCAGTGCTGGGACATACAGGGTATTAGACTACGAGCAGTACTTC.

This clonotype was detected ten times or more. The chain is built from TRBV20-1 and TRBJ1-3; TRBD1 might be the D (5 bases). CDR3 length equals 14 residues. The V end lost 6 bases, the J end lost 0 bases, and 12 bases lay between the germline ends. From germline, CDR1 is DFQATT and CDR2 SNEGSKA (reference sequence). The CDR3 DNA sequence: TGCAGTGCCGGGGACGGAGGCTCTGGAAACACCATATATTTT. This codes for CSAGDGGSGNTIYF.

The sample holds many counts of this clonotype. The CDR3 bases are TGTGCCAGCAGCCGCGGACAGCCCCAAGAGACCCAGTACTTC. Translation gives CASSRGQPQETQYF. The chain uses TRBV7-2 and TRBJ2-5; tentatively, D is TRBD1 (6 bases). The ends were cut back, 5 bases at V and 1 base at J, with 11 bases in the middle. The germline CDR1 and CDR2 sequences are SGHTA and FQGNSA. The CDR3 covers 14 residues.

There are many counts of this clonotype. This chain links TRBV20-1 with TRBJ1-4, with TRBD1 matching over 7 bases. The CDR3 length is 13 residues. Germline assignment: CDR1 DFQATT and CDR2 SNEGSKA (reference sequence). The V and J ends lost 6 bases and 9 bases, in that order; junction bases with no gene match: 10. The chain's CDR3 is CSAPTGTGKKLFF. In DNA form, the CDR3 reads TGCAGTGCGCCGACAGGGACGGGGAAAAAACTGTTTTTT.

This clonotype was seen repeatedly, ten times or more. The chain couples TRBV6-5 to TRBJ2-1, with 8 positions matching TRBD2. V shed 2 bases and J 0 bases; nucleotides not matched to a gene: 6. This CDR3 is 17 amino acids long. The germline V gene encodes CDR1 MNHEY and CDR2 SVGAGI. The CDR3 DNA is TGTGCCAGCAGTTACGGGTTAGCGGGGTACTCCTACAATGAGCAGTTCTTC. It translates to CASSYGLAGYSYNEQFF.

This clonotype was seen ten or more times. The rearrangement uses TRBV5-1 and TRBJ2-1; D remains unclear. The CDR3 covers 13 residues. Germline loops: CDR1 SGHRS, CDR2 YFSETQ. Trimming removed 2 bases from V and 5 bases from J, with 8 bases in between. The CDR3 DNA sequence: TGCGCCAGCAGCTTCGAGATTAACAATGAGCAGTTCTTC. Protein sequence: CASSFEINNEQFF.

This clonotype was seen ten or more times. V and J are TRBV19 and TRBJ1-5; D is ambiguous. This CDR3 is built from 13 residues. CDR1 is LNHDA and CDR2 is SQIVND in the germline V gene (reference sequence). Trimming pared 8 bases from V and 3 bases from J, leaving 11 bases between. Written as DNA, the CDR3 is TGTGCCAGTGCGGCCTTAGTCAATCAGCCCCAGCATTTT. Translated, it gives CASAALVNQPQHF.

This clonotype was observed at least ten times. V is TRBV21-1 and J is TRBJ2-6; the table's D call, TRBD1, has no DNA check behind it. TRBV21-1 has pseudogene status. This CDR3 is 17 amino acids long. The CDR3 reads CASSRSRDGSGANVLTF. CDR3 DNA: TGTGCCAGCAGCAGATCCCGGGACGGCTCTGGGGCCAACGTCCTGACTTTC.

In this sample, this clonotype turned up many times. The rearrangement joins TRBV5-1 to TRBJ2-1; either TRBD1 or TRBD2 may supply D (6 bases each). This CDR3 comprises 15 residues. The V gene's germline CDR1 is SGHRS and CDR2 YFSETQ. Trimming took 5 bases from V and 5 from J, leaving 17 bases between them. CDR3 sequence (DNA): TGCGCCAGCAGTTCGAGGGGGGTCGTCGACAATGAGCAGTTCTTC. Protein product: CASSSRGVVDNEQFF.

V is TRBV7-9 and J is TRBJ1-6; possible D gene TRBD1, 6 bases. This CDR3 is built from 13 residues. Per the germline V gene, CDR1 is SEHNR and CDR2 is FQNEAQ (reference sequence). V was clipped by 5 bases and J by 9 bases, with 11 bases between them. This CDR3 is CASSPTGSSPLHF. In nucleotides, the CDR3 is TGTGCCAGCAGCCCTACAGGGAGTTCACCCCTCCACTTT.

This clonotype was picked up a small number of times. An end of the junction differs from the germline gene, which may be a read error. This rearrangement joins TRBV27 to TRBJ2-1; D is perhaps TRBD1 or TRBD2 (8 bases each). Per the germline V gene, CDR1 is MNHEY and CDR2 is SMNVEV (reference sequence). The CDR3 is made up of 17 amino acids. This chain's CDR3 is CASSSSILTGAKRERFF. DNA for the CDR3: TGTGCCAGCAGTTCCTCAATACTGACAGGGGCCAAGCGGGAGCGGTTCTTC.

Many counts were recorded for this clonotype. V usage is TRBV5-1 and J usage is TRBJ2-7; TRBD2 might be the D (6 bases). Germline CDR1 and CDR2: SGHRS and YFSETQ. The CDR3 is 15 residues long. V was trimmed by 4 bases and J by 9 bases, leaving 23 bases between them. CDR3: CASSTGEVRQVGQYF. The CDR3 DNA is TGCGCCAGCAGCACCGGGGAGGTACGCCAGGTCGGGCAGTACTTC.

This clonotype was observed many times. The chain recombines TRBV4-1 with TRBJ2-7; D gene unclear. The CDR3 length is 14 residues. Germline CDR1 is MGHRA and CDR2 is YSYEKL. Trimming pared 0 bases from V and 6 bases from J, leaving 12 bases between. The CDR3 nucleotides read TGCGCCAGCAGCCAAGATAGGACGCCTTCCGAGCAGTACTTC. Translating gives CASSQDRTPSEQYF.

This clonotype was seen ten or more times. This chain uses TRBV7-2 with TRBJ2-3; no clear D. The CDR3 has 13 residues. Looked up from germline, CDR1 is SGHTA and CDR2 is FQGNSA. V was pared by 5 bases and J by 4 bases, with 10 bases between. CDR3 sequence (DNA): TGTGCCAGCAGCCTTCTCTTTCCAGATACGCAGTATTTT. Translated, it gives CASSLLFPDTQYF.

The chain recombines TRBV6-5 with TRBJ2-5; D may be TRBD2 (5 bases). This CDR3 is 15 amino acids long. CDR1 is MNHEY and CDR2 is SVGAGI in the germline V gene. Trimming pared 2 bases from V and 4 bases from J, leaving 14 bases between. The CDR3 is CASSYGGRVGETQYF. CDR3 bases: TGTGCCAGCAGTTACGGAGGCCGCGTAGGAGAGACCCAGTACTTC.

In its sample, this clonotype was seen many times. This chain links TRBV7-8 with TRBJ2-2, with 9 bases identical to TRBD2. Per the germline V gene, CDR1 is SGHVS and CDR2 is FQNEAQ. With 1 base clipped from V and 7 bases from J, the junction kept 13 bases outside the gene matches. This CDR3 spans 18 amino acids. The CDR3 nucleotides read TGTGCCAGCAGCTTAGATAGTAGCGGGAGAATCGGCGGCGGGGAGCTGTTTTTT. Translated: CASSLDSSGRIGGGELFF.

This clonotype was recorded at least ten times. This chain connects TRBV25-1 to TRBJ2-1; TRBD1 matches at 10 bases. From germline, CDR1 is MGHDK and CDR2 SYGVNS. The CDR3 is made up of 14 amino acids. V gave up 11 bases and J gave up 4 bases; unmatched junction bases: 8. The CDR3, as DNA: TGTGCCGCAAGACAGGGGGCTGATTACAATGAGCAGTTCTTC. This encodes CAARQGADYNEQFF.

This clonotype was found many times. CDR3: CSARPRGQVFSGELFF. In DNA form, the CDR3 reads TGCAGTGCTAGACCTAGGGGACAGGTATTTTCCGGGGAGCTGTTTTTT. The J gene is TRBJ2-2, the V gene TRBV20-1, with 8 nucleotides matching TRBD1. CDR1 is DFQATT and CDR2 is SNEGSKA in the germline V gene (reference sequence). Trimming took 2 bases from V and 6 from J; bases not matched to a gene: 11. The CDR3 contains 16 residues.

Ten or more counts support this clonotype. The J gene is TRBJ2-5, the V gene TRBV5-1; perhaps TRBD2 as D (6 bases). Trimming shortened V by 6 bases and J by 0 bases, and 9 bases separated the two germline ends. Germline V gives CDR1 SGHRS, CDR2 YFSETQ. There are 13 residues in the CDR3. The CDR3 sequence: CASMGLNQETQYF. CDR3 bases: TGCGCCAGCATGGGACTCAACCAAGAGACCCAGTACTTC.

This clonotype was seen only a few times. The rearrangement links TRBV11-3 to TRBJ2-1, with TRBD2 matching over 8 bases. Germline lookup yields CDR1 SGHNT and CDR2 YENEEA. The CDR3 consists of 15 residues. The V gene end was trimmed by 1 base and the J gene end by 10 bases; junction bases not matched to a gene: 9. CDR3 in DNA: TGTGCCAGCAGCTTAGGTTCGGGAGGGCCGATCGAGCAGTTCTTC. As protein: CASSLGSGGPIEQFF.

This clonotype was counted ten times or more. The chain combines TRBV5-1 with TRBJ2-1; a weak D match, TRBD2 (7 bases). Trimming left V 4 bases short and J 9 bases short, with 17 bases between. The CDR3 loop spans 14 amino acids. Germline V gene sequence: CDR1 SGHRS, CDR2 YFSETQ. The CDR3 reads CASSIGGVPAEQFF. The CDR3 bases are TGCGCCAGCAGCATAGGGGGGGTGCCGGCTGAGCAGTTCTTC.